These 19 T cell receptor beta chains were sequenced from one sample in a study of CD8 T cells in ankylosing spondylitis. TCRdb used MiXCR to reprocess the 5' RACE reads, holding one entry per CDR3 protein. Seen here are around 130,000 distinct CDR3 sequences, around 13% observed once, and the top ten hold roughly 3%. Sequenced input: blood, either unsorted or a sorted T cell fraction (not recorded which). Every receptor here comes from a female donor with ankylosing spondylitis or in good health (not recorded which).

V and J are TRBV29-1 and TRBJ1-4; 11 bases match TRBD1. Germline V lookup: CDR1 SQVTM, CDR2 ANQGSEA. J was trimmed by 8 bases and V by 6 bases; bases with no gene match: 8. This CDR3 has 14 residues. Here the CDR3 DNA reads TGCAGCGTCAAGGCCGGGACAGGGGGAGAAAAACTGTTTTTT. Translation: CSVKAGTGGEKLFF.

This clonotype appeared many times. The chain recombines TRBV9 with TRBJ1-6; no clear D. V lost 4 bases and J lost 8, with 19 bases in between. The CDR3 sequence is 16 residues long. Germline CDR1 reads SGDLS; CDR2 reads YYNGEE. The CDR3 bases are TGTGCCAGCAGCCCTCAGACGGCCTCGGCGGATTCACCCCTCCACTTT. It specifies CASSPQTASADSPLHF.

The chain is built from TRBV7-8 and TRBJ2-7, with D perhaps given as TRBD1 or TRBD2 (5 bases each). The germline gives CDR1 SGHVS, CDR2 FQNEAQ. The V end lost 5 bases, the J end lost 4 bases, and 15 bases lay between the germline ends. The CDR3 loop spans 14 amino acids. The DNA of the CDR3 is TGTGCCAGCAGCCCCCCCGGGACCTTTTACGAGCAGTACTTC. Translating gives CASSPPGTFYEQYF.

This clonotype was recorded a few times. The chain carries TRBV29-1 and TRBJ2-7, with 8 nucleotides matching TRBD1. This CDR3 is built from 12 residues. Looked up from germline, CDR1 is SQVTM and CDR2 is ANQGSEA. The junction had 2 bases not matched to a gene; V was cut back by 7 bases and J by 0 bases. CDR3 bases: TGCAGCGCCCAGGGGGCCTCCTACGAGCAGTACTTC. It encodes CSAQGASYEQYF.

This clonotype was found many times. This chain uses TRBV12-3 or TRBV12-4 with TRBJ1-2, with D uncertain. Trimming removed 7 bases from V and 2 bases from J, with 8 bases in between. The length of the CDR3 is 12 residues. The CDR3 nucleotides are TGTGCCAGCAAGGAGACCAACTATGGCTACACCTTC. It encodes CASKETNYGYTF.

The chain is built from TRBV7-2 and TRBJ2-3; 9 nucleotides match TRBD2. Trimming cost V 2 bases and J 1 base; bases outside gene matches: 4. This CDR3 has 16 residues. Germline lookup yields CDR1 SGHTA and CDR2 FQGNSA. CDR3 bases: TGTGCCAGCAGCTTAATCCAGCGGGGGGGCACAGATACGCAGTATTTT. Protein sequence: CASSLIQRGGTDTQYF.

The chain links TRBV18 to TRBJ2-7; D is undetermined. The germline V gene encodes CDR1 KGHSH and CDR2 LQKENI. CDR3 length: 14 residues. V was shortened by 6 bases and J by 3 bases, with 15 bases between the two germline ends. CDR3 protein: CASSSGIGLYEQYF. The CDR3 DNA reads as TGTGCCAGCTCGTCGGGTATTGGTCTCTACGAGCAGTACTTC.

This clonotype has just a few counts. This chain connects TRBV24-1 to TRBJ2-7; D not resolved. V shed 1 base and J shed 11 bases, with 14 bases lying between them. The CDR3 contains 13 residues. Germline assignment: CDR1 KGHDR and CDR2 SFDVKD. Here the CDR3 reads CATSDFWQAREYF. CDR3 DNA sequence: TGTGCCACCAGTGATTTTTGGCAGGCTCGGGAGTACTTC.

This clonotype occurred a few times. The J gene is TRBJ2-3, the V gene TRBV5-1; either TRBD1 or TRBD2 may fit D (5 bases each). V dropped 4 bases and J dropped 7 bases, with 22 bases sitting between them. The CDR3 consists of 16 residues. The germline V gene encodes CDR1 SGHRS and CDR2 YFSETQ. The CDR3 region has the DNA TGCGCCAGCAGCCTTATCCTCGGGGCAGGGTCACATACGCAGTATTTT. It codes for CASSLILGAGSHTQYF. Full variable domain (outside the CDR3, taken from reference TRBV5-1 and TRBJ2-3): KAGVTQTPRYLIKTRGQQVTLSCSPISGHRSVSWYQQTPGQGLQFLFEYFSETQRNKGNFPGRFSGRQFSNSRSEMNVSTLELGDSALYLCASSLILGAGSHTQYFGPGTRLTVL.

This clonotype was seen ten or more times. The chain employs TRBV29-1 and TRBJ1-1; D not resolved. The CDR3 runs to 12 residues. The V and J ends lost 3 bases and 6 bases respectively, with 11 bases between them. Germline values: CDR1 SQVTM, CDR2 ANQGSEA. CDR3: CSVEDYGPEAFF. CDR3 sequence (DNA): TGCAGCGTTGAGGATTACGGCCCTGAAGCTTTCTTT.

V gene TRBV12-3 or TRBV12-4 combines with J gene TRBJ1-6, with unresolved D. This CDR3 has 15 residues. V was trimmed by 0 bases and J by 4 bases, leaving 7 bases between them. CDR3 in DNA: TGTGCCAGCAGTTTAGCTTCCGGGTATAATTCACCCCTCCACTTT. Protein sequence: CASSLASGYNSPLHF.

The J gene is TRBJ2-7, the V gene TRBV12-3 or TRBV12-4; 8 nucleotides match TRBD1. The CDR3 spans 15 residues. Trimming at V came to 3 bases and at J to 5 bases, leaving 9 bases not matched to a gene. CDR3 loop: CASSFLPGGPDEQYF. In DNA, the CDR3 is TGTGCCAGCAGTTTCCTACCAGGGGGCCCCGACGAGCAGTACTTC.

The J gene is TRBJ2-3, the V gene TRBV5-1, with 14 bases aligning to TRBD2. The CDR3 spans 16 residues. Trimming removed 4 bases from V and 2 bases from J; junction bases left unmatched: 3. Germline-derived CDR1 and CDR2 are SGHRS and YFSETQ. CDR3 sequence reads: CASSMGLAGDTDTQYF. CDR3 nucleotide sequence: TGCGCCAGCAGCATGGGACTAGCGGGGGACACAGATACGCAGTATTTT.

This clonotype came up many times. The V call is TRBV5-1, the J call TRBJ2-3, with D maybe TRBD2 (5 bases). Germline CDR1 and CDR2: SGHRS and YFSETQ. CDR3 size: 16 residues. The V gene lost 1 base and the J gene lost 8 bases, with 20 bases spanning the gap. CDR3 sequence: CASSLSSTSQGSTQYF. Here the CDR3 DNA reads TGCGCCAGCAGCTTGTCTTCAACCAGCCAAGGGAGTACGCAGTATTTT.

At least ten counts were recorded for this clonotype. The gene calls are TRBV20-1 and TRBJ1-2; D unresolved. Germline-derived CDR1 and CDR2 are DFQATT and SNEGSKA (reference sequence). V was pared by 3 bases and J by 8 bases, with 13 bases between. The CDR3 loop spans 12 amino acids. The CDR3 sequence is CSASVGTGGYTF. In DNA form, the CDR3 reads TGCAGTGCTAGTGTTGGCACTGGGGGCTACACCTTC.

Ten or more counts support this clonotype. This chain connects TRBV20-1 to TRBJ2-5; D may be TRBD2 (6 bases). V gave up 5 bases and J gave up 1 base, with 8 bases separating them. The CDR3 sequence is 12 residues long. Per germline, CDR1 DFQATT and CDR2 SNEGSKA (reference sequence). The CDR3 sequence: CSAGTFQETQYF. The CDR3 DNA is TGCAGTGCTGGGACTTTCCAAGAGACCCAGTACTTC.

This clonotype was detected a few times. CDR3: CSAIKSGIRGGYGYTF. For the CDR3, the DNA is TGCAGTGCTATAAAAAGTGGAATCAGGGGGGGGTATGGCTACACCTTC. The chain couples TRBV20-1 to TRBJ1-2, with 7 bases aligning to TRBD1. V trimming: 4 bases; J trimming: 5 bases; junction bases outside the gene matches: 16. Germline assignment: CDR1 DFQATT and CDR2 SNEGSKA (reference sequence). This CDR3 has 16 residues.

This clonotype was recorded once. A much larger clone differs from this one at a single base, so this may be a read error. This chain connects TRBV12-3 or TRBV12-4 to TRBJ2-1; D call uncertain. The CDR3 loop spans 13 amino acids. CDR3 nucleotides: TGTGCCAGCAGTCAAGAGAGGCCCTATGAGCAGTCCTTC. Amino acids: CASSQERPYEQSF.

The sample holds many counts of this clonotype. The rearrangement links TRBV7-2 to TRBJ2-1, with 8 bases identical to TRBD2. Germline V gives CDR1 SGHTA, CDR2 FQGNSA. The CDR3 runs to 17 residues. Germline trimming cut 4 bases from V and 4 bases from J; bases unmatched to any gene: 12. CDR3 residues: CASSSFPGLGGYNEQFF. In DNA form, the CDR3 reads TGTGCCAGCAGCTCGTTCCCGGGACTAGGAGGGTACAATGAGCAGTTCTTC.